Sequencing of this TCR beta chain was carried out in a study of blood T cell repertoires in COVID-19. This table comes from immunoSEQ multiplex PCR, and its TCRdb copy is limited to in-frame clones, with some not included. Counted here are about 270,000 clones, roughly 90% occurring once; the ten biggest clones make up approximately 1%. Participant reports of clinical history set cohort assignment. The CDR3 runs 13 residues. The receptor was derived from a woman aged 30 to 39 who had recovered from COVID-19. The chain employs TRBV12-2 and TRBJ1-2; TRBD1, as called in the table, went unchecked against the DNA. TRBV12-2 is classified as a pseudogene. The material sequenced was PBMCs or T cells enriched from blood (not recorded which). CDR3 residues: CASLLRDNYGYTF. Written as DNA, the CDR3 is TGTGCAAGTCTCCTCAGGGATAACTATGGCTACACCTTC.